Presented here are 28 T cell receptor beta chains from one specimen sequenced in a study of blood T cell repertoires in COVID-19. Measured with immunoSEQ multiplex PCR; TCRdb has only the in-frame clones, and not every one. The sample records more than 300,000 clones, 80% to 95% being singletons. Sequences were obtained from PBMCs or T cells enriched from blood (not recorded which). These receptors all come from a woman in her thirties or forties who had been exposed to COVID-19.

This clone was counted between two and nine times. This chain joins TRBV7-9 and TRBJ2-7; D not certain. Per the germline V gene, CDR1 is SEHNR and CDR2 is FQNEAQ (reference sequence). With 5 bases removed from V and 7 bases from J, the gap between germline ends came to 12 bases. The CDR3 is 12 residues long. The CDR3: CASSQPTGEQYF. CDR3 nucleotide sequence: TGTGCCAGCAGCCAACCGACGGGTGAGCAGTACTTC.

DNA for the CDR3: TGTGCCTGGAGTCCCGGGGTTACCCAGTACTTC. Translating it yields CAWSPGVTQYF. This chain joins TRBV30 and TRBJ2-5, with a possible D match to TRBD2 (5 bases). Trimming took 2 bases from V and 8 from J, leaving 9 bases between them. CDR3 length: 11 amino acids. CDR1 and CDR2 from the germline V gene are GTSNPN and SVGIG (reference sequence). The whole variable domain, filled in from reference TRBV30 and TRBJ2-5, reads SQTIHQWPATLVQPVGSPLSLECTVEGTSNPNLYWYRQAAGRGLQLLFYSVGIGQISSEVPQNLSASRPQDRQFILSSKKLLLSDSGFYLCAWSPGVTQYFGPGTRLLVL.

The CDR3 sequence is CATSRAARPTDTQYF. CDR3 coding DNA: TGTGCCACCAGCAGAGCGGCTAGGCCCACAGATACGCAGTATTTT. The chain couples TRBV15 to TRBJ2-3; D unclear. The CDR3 loop spans 15 amino acids. V gave up 1 base and J gave up 2 bases, with 10 bases separating them. Germline V gene lookup returns CDR1 LNHNV and CDR2 YYDKDF (reference sequence).

The CDR3 region has the DNA TGTGCTAGTGGTTTGGAGGAGAGGGATGGCAATCAGCCCCAGCATTTT. It codes for CASGLEERDGNQPQHF. This chain joins TRBV12-5 and TRBJ1-5; D not certain. The germline V gene has CDR1 LGHNT and CDR2 FRNRAP. The V gene lost 1 base and the J gene lost 2 bases, with 12 bases spanning the gap. The length of the CDR3 is 16 residues.

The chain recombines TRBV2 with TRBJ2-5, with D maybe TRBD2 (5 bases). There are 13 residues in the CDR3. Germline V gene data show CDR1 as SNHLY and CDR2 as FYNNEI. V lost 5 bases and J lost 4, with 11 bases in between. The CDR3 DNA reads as TGTGCCAGCAGTACTAGATTGGGAGAGACCCAGTACTTC. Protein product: CASSTRLGETQYF.

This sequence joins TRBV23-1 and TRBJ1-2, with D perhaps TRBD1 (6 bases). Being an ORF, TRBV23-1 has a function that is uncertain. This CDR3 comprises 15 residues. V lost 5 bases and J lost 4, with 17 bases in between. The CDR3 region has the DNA TGCGCCAGCAGTTTCTCCGCCCCAGGGGTCTATGGCTACACCTTC. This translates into CASSFSAPGVYGYTF.

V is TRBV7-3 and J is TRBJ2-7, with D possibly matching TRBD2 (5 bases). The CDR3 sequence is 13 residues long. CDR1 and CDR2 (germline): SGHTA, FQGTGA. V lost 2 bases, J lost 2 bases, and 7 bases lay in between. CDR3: CASSLDGTYEQYF. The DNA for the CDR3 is TGTGCCAGCAGCTTAGACGGGACCTACGAGCAGTACTTC.

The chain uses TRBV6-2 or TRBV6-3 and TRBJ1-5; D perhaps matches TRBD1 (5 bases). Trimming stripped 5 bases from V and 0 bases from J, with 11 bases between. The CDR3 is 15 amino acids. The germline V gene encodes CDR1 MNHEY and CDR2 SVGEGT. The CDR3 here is CASSLQGFSNQPQHF. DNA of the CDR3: TGTGCCAGCAGTCTCCAGGGTTTTAGCAATCAGCCCCAGCATTTT.

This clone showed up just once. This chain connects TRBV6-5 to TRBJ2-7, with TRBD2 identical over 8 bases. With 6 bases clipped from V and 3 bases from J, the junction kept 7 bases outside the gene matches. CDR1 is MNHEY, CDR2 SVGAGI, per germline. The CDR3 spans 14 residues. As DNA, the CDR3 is TGTGCCAGCAGGAAGGGTAGCGGGGACTACGAGCAGTACTTC. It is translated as CASRKGSGDYEQYF.

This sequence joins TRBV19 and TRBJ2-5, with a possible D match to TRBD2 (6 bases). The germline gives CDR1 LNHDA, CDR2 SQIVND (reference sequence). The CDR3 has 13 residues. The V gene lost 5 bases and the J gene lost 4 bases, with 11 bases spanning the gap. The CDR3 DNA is TGTGCCAGTAGTCCACTAGCCACAGAGACCCAGTACTTC. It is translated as CASSPLATETQYF.

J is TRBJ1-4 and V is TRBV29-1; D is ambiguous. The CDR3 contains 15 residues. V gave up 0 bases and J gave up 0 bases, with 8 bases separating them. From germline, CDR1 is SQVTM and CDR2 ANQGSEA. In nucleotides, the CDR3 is TGCAGCGTTGAAGACGCGGTCGCAACTAATGAAAAACTGTTTTTT. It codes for CSVEDAVATNEKLFF.

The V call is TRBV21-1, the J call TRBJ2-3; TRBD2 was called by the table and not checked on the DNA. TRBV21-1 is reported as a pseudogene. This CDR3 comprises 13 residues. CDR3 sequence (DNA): TGTGCCAGCATCCCCGCCGGGGCAGATACGCAGTATTTT. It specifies CASIPAGADTQYF.

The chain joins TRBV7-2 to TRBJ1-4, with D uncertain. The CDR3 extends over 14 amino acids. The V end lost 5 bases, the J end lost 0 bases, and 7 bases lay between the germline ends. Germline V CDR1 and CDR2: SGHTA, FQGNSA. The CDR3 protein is CASSRTATNEKLFF. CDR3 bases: TGTGCCAGCAGCAGGACTGCAACTAATGAAAAACTGTTTTTT. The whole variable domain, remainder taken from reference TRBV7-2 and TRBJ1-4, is GAGVSQSPSNKVTEKGKDVELRCDPISGHTALYWYRQSLGQGLEFLIYFQGNSAPDKSGLPSDRFSAERTGGSVSTLTIQRTQQEDSAVYLCASSRTATNEKLFFGSGTQLSVL.

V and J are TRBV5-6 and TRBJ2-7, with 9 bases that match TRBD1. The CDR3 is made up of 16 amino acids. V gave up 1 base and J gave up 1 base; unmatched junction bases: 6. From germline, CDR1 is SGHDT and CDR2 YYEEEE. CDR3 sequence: CASSLLGQGVSYEQYF. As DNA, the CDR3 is TGTGCCAGCAGCTTGCTGGGACAGGGTGTTTCCTACGAGCAGTACTTC. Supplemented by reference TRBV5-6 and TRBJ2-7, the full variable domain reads DAGVTQSPTHLIKTRGQQVTLRCSPKSGHDTVSWYQQALGQGPQFIFQYYEEEERQRGNFPDRFSGHQFPNYSSELNVNALLLGDSALYLCASSLLGQGVSYEQYFGPGTRLTVT.

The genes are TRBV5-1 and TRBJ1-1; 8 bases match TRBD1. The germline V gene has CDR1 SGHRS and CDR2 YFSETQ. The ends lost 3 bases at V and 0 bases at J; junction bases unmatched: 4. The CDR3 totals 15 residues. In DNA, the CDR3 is TGCGCCAGCAGCTCCCAACAGGGGGTGAACACTGAAGCTTTCTTT. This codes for CASSSQQGVNTEAFF.

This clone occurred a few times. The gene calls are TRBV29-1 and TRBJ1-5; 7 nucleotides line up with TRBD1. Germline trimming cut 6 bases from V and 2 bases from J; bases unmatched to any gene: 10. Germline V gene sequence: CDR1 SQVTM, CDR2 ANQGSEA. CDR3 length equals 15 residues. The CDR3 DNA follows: TGCAGCGTCTCCGAGCAGGGGGGAGGCAATCAGCCCCAGCATTTT. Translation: CSVSEQGGGNQPQHF.

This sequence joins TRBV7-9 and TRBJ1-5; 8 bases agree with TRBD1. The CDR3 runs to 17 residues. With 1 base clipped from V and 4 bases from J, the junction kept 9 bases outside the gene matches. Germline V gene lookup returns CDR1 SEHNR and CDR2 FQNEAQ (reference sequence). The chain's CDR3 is CASSLEGQGNRNQPQHF. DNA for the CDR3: TGTGCCAGCAGCTTAGAAGGACAGGGAAACAGGAATCAGCCCCAGCATTTT.

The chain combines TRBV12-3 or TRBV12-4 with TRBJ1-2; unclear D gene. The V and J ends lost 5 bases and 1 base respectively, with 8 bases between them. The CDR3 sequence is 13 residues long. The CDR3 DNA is TGTGCCAGCAGTCCGGAGGGTAACTATGGCTACACCTTC. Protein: CASSPEGNYGYTF.

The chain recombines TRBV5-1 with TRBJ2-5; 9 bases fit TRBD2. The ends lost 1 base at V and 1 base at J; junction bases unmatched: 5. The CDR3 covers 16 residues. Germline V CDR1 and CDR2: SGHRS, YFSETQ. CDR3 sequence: CASSLWGGRVQETQYF. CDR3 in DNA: TGCGCCAGCAGCTTGTGGGGCGGGAGGGTCCAAGAGACCCAGTACTTC.

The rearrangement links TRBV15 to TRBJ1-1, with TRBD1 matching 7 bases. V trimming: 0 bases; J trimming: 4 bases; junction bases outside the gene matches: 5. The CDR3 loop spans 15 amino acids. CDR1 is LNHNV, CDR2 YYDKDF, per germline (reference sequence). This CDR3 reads CATSRDQGGGTEAFF. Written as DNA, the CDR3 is TGTGCCACCAGCAGAGATCAGGGGGGTGGCACTGAAGCTTTCTTT.

The CDR3 sequence is CASSPFDGTTSEAFF. CDR3 coding DNA: TGTGCCAGCTCACCATTTGATGGGACAACATCTGAAGCTTTCTTT. The chain recombines TRBV18 with TRBJ1-1; D might be TRBD1 (6 bases). V was clipped by 2 bases and J by 6 bases, with 16 bases between them. CDR1 and CDR2 (germline): KGHSH, LQKENI. This CDR3 has 15 amino acids.

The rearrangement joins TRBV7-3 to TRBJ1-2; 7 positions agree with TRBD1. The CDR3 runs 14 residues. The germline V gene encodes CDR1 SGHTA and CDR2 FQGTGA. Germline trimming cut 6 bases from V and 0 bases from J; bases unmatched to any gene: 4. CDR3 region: CASRDRVANYGYTF. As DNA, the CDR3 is TGTGCCAGCAGAGACAGGGTCGCTAACTATGGCTACACCTTC. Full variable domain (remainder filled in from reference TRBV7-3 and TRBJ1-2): GAGVSQTPSNKVTEKGKYVELRCDPISGHTALYWYRQSLGQGPEFLIYFQGTGAADDSGLPNDRFFAVRPEGSVSTLKIQRTERGDSAVYLCASRDRVANYGYTFGSGTRLTVV.

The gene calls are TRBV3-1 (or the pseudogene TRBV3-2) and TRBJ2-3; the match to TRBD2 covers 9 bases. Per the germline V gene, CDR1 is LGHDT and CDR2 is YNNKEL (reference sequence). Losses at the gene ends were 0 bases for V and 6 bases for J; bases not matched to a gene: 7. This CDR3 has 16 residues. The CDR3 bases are TGTGCCAGCAGCCAAGAGCAGCGGGGGGCCTCGGATACGCAGTATTTT. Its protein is CASSQEQRGASDTQYF.

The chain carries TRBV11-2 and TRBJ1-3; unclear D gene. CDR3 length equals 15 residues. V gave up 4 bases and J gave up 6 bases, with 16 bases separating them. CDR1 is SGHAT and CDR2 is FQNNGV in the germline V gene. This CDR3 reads CASSWLSGSSNTIYF. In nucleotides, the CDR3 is TGTGCCAGCAGCTGGCTCTCCGGGTCTTCAAACACCATATATTTT.

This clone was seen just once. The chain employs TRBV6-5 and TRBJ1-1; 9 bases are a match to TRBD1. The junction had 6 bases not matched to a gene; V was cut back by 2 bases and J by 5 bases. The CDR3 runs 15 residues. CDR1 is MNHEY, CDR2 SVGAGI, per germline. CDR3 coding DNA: TGTGCCAGCAGTTACCGGACAGGGGCAAGGACTGAAGCTTTCTTT. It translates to CASSYRTGARTEAFF.

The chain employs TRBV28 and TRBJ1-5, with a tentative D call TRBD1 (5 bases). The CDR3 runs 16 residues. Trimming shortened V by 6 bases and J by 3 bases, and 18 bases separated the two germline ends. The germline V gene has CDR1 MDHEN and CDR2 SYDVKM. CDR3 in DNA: TGTGCCAGCAGCCCCAGCGGGGCGGGGCTCAATCAGCCCCAGCATTTT. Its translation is CASSPSGAGLNQPQHF.

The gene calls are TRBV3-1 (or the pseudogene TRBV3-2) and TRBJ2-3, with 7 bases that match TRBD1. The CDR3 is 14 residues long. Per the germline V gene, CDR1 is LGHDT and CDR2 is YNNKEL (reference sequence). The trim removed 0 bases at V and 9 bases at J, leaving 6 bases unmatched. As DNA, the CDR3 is TGTGCCAGCAGCCAAGATCCCTCCAGGGGGACGCAGTATTTT. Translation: CASSQDPSRGTQYF.

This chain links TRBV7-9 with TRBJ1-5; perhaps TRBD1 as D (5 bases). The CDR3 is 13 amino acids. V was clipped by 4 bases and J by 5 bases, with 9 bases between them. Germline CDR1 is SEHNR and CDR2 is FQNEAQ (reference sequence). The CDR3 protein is CASSSQGYQPQHF. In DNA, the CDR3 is TGTGCCAGCAGCTCCCAGGGCTATCAGCCCCAGCATTTT.